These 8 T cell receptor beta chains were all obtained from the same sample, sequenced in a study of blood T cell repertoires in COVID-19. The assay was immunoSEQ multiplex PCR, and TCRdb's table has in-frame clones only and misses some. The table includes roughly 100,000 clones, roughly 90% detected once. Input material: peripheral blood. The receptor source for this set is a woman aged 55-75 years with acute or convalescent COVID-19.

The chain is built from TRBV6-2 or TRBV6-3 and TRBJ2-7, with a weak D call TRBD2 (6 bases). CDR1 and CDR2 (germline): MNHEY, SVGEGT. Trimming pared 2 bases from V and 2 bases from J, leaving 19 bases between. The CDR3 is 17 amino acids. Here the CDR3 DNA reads TGTGCCAGCAGTTACCCCCGTGGAAGGCGGGAAGCCTACGAGCAGTACGTC. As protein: CASSYPRGRREAYEQYV.

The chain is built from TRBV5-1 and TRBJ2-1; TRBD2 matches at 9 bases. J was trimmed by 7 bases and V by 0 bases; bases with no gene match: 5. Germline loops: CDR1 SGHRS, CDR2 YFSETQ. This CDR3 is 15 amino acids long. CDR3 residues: CASSLEGGRGNEQFF. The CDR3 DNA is TGCGCCAGCAGCTTGGAGGGCGGGAGGGGGAATGAGCAGTTCTTC.

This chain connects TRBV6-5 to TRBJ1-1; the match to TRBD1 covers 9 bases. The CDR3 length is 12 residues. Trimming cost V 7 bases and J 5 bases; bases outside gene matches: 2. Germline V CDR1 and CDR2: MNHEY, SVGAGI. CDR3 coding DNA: TGTGCCAGCACCGGACAGGGGACTGAAGCTTTCTTT. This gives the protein CASTGQGTEAFF.

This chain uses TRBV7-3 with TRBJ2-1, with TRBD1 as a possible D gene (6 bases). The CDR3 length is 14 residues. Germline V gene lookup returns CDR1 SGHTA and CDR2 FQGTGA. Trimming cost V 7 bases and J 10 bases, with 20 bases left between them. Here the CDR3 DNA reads TGTGCCAGCAATAAGGATGGGGGCAGTAGGGAGCAGTTCTTC. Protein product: CASNKDGGSREQFF.

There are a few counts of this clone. CDR3 loop: CASSEAGPNEKLFF. Written as DNA, the CDR3 is TGTGCCAGCAGTGAGGCAGGGCCTAATGAAAAACTGTTTTTT. The chain employs TRBV6-1 and TRBJ1-4, with D perhaps matching TRBD1 (5 bases). Between the trimmed V and J ends, which lost 3 bases and 3 bases, there was a span of 8 bases. Germline V CDR1 and CDR2: MNHNS, SASEGT. This CDR3 spans 14 amino acids.

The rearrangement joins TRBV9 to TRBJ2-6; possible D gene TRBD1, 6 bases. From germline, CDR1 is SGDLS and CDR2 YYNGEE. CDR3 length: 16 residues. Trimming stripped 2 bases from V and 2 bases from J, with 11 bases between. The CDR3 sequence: CASSVASGAGANVLTF. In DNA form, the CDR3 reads TGTGCCAGCAGCGTTGCCTCAGGGGCTGGGGCCAACGTCCTGACTTTC.

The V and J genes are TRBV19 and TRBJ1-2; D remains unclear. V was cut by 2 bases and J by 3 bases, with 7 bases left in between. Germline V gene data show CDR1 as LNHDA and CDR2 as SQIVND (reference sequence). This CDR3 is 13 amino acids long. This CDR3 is CASSIREYYGYTF. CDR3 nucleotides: TGTGCCAGTAGTATACGGGAGTACTATGGCTACACCTTC.

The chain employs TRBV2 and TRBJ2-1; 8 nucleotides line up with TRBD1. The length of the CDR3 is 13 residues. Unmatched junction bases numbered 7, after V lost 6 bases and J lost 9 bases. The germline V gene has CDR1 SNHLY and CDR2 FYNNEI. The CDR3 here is CASRQTGAGEQFF. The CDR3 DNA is TGTGCCAGCAGGCAGACAGGGGCGGGTGAGCAGTTCTTC. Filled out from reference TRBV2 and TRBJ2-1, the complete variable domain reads EPEVTQTPSHQVTQMGQEVILRCVPISNHLYFYWYRQILGQKVEFLVSFYNNEISEKSEIFDDQFSVERPDGSNFTLKIRSTKLEDSAMYFCASRQTGAGEQFFGPGTRLTVL.